These 4 T cell receptor beta chains originate from one sample sequenced in a study of Tregs in tolerant kidney transplant recipients. Mixed chimerism was transient after nonmyeloablative marrow transplants from related graft donors. Libraries were prepared by immunoSEQ multiplex PCR; TCRdb keeps only in-frame clonotypes and omits some of them. The sample table sets out tens of thousands of clones. The source material was CD4+ T cells from blood (PBMCs), sampled 24 months after the transplant. Receptors were obtained from a human patient who received a combined kidney and bone marrow transplant. Some T cells may trace back to the graft donor.

By frequency, this clone registers medium-sized. The DNA ends 3 residues before the CDR3 does, and the rest of the CDR3 is filled in from the germline J gene. The gene calls are TRBV30 and TRBJ2-7; perhaps TRBD1 as D (6 bases). CDR1 and CDR2 (germline): GTSNPN, SVGIG (reference sequence). Trimming removed 1 base from V and 2 bases from J, with 6 bases in between. The length of the CDR3 is 12 residues. This CDR3 is CAWSGTAYEQYF. Partial CDR3 DNA: TGTGCCTGGAGTGGGACAGCCTACGAG.

As to this clone: Read data end 3 residues before the CDR3 end; the end is taken from the germline J gene. The chain links TRBV7-2 to TRBJ2-7; no firm D call. Trimming shortened V by 5 bases and J by 1 base, and 9 bases separated the two germline ends. The CDR3 loop spans 13 amino acids. Per germline, CDR1 SGHTA and CDR2 FQGNSA. The CDR3 sequence: CASSVAISYEQYF. CDR3 bases read: TGTGCCAGCAGCGTGGCCATATCCTACGAG.

On this clone: From the germline J gene comes the end of the CDR3, since the read stops 3 residues before it. The chain recombines TRBV5-1 with TRBJ2-7; 7 bases map to TRBD1. Germline trimming cut 4 bases from V and 6 bases from J; bases unmatched to any gene: 10. The CDR3 has 14 residues. Germline CDR1 is SGHRS and CDR2 is YFSETQ. Partial CDR3 DNA: TGCGCCAGCAGCACCGGGACAGCCTACGTCGAG. This codes for CASSTGTAYVE. From start to end, the CDR3 is CASSTGTAYVEQYF.

About this clone: The read finishes 3 residues shy of the CDR3 end, and the germline J gene is used to complete it. The rearrangement joins TRBV18 to TRBJ2-3; 13 bases match TRBD2. V was clipped by 4 bases and J by 2 bases; unmatched bases: 3. This CDR3 has 16 residues. Germline lookup yields CDR1 KGHSH and CDR2 LQKENI. CDR3: CASSLGLAGVTDTQYF. The sequenced part of the CDR3 DNA is TGTGCCAGCTCACTTGGACTAGCGGGAGTCACAGATACG.